The entry below describes one TCR beta chain. Its antigen is not known. The sample belongs to a study of T cells after posttransplantation cyclophosphamide. Libraries were prepared by immunoSEQ multiplex PCR; TCRdb keeps only in-frame clonotypes and omits some of them. The repertoire holds roughly 7,300 clones, with 91% as singletons. CDR3 length: 14 amino acids. V lost 0 bases, J lost 3 bases, and 7 bases lay in between. Germline V gene sequence: CDR1 SGHRS, CDR2 YFSETQ. Study-wide results and limits: Donor CD8+ memory clones often dominated recipient blood repertoires at later times.

The chain links TRBV5-1 to TRBJ2-1; no definite D call. The clonotype was recovered from a woman in her forties or fifties in good health and a related stem cell transplant donor. The sequencing input was CD4+ T cells sorted from blood. CDR3 loop: CASSLAFSYNEQFF. The CDR3 DNA is TGCGCCAGCAGCTTGGCCTTCAGCTACAATGAGCAGTTCTTC.